The rows below give T cell receptor beta chains drawn from one sample of a study of CD8 T cells in Susac syndrome. MiXCR, run by TCRdb on the immunoSEQ multiplex PCR reads, gives a single entry per CDR3 protein. The sample gives about 76,000 distinct CDR3 sequences, 90% to 95% of which show up once; around 0.45% is in the top ten. Input material: CD8+ T cells from PBMCs. These receptor sequences come from a human donor with Susac syndrome. Each CDR3 is given with its conserved first and last residue. The D gene is left open where the match is weak. Clone size appears in some rows only: once, few, many, or a class for an expanded clone.

cdr3_nt: TGCAGTGCTAGGAGGGAGCGCTCCTGGGAGCAGTACTTC; cdr3_aa: CSARRERSWEQYF; j_call: TRBJ2-7; cdr3_length: 13; d_call: -; v_call: TRBV20-1; clone_size: once
cdr3_nt: TGTGCCAGCAGCCTCGGGGACACAGATACGCAGTATTTT; cdr3_aa: CASSLGDTDTQYF; j_call: TRBJ2-3; cdr3_length: 13; d_call: -; v_call: TRBV7-9; clone_size: -
cdr3_nt: TGTGCCAGCGGCAGCGACTCCTATAATTCACCCCTCCACTTT; cdr3_aa: CASGSDSYNSPLHF; j_call: TRBJ1-6; cdr3_length: 14; d_call: -; v_call: TRBV2; clone_size: -
cdr3_nt: TGTGCCAGCAGCCAAGATCACAGCTACCTCTATGGCTACACCTTC; cdr3_aa: CASSQDHSYLYGYTF; j_call: TRBJ1-2; cdr3_length: 15; d_call: -; v_call: TRBV3-1; clone_size: -
cdr3_nt: TGTGCCAGTAGTCCCTCGACAGGAAGTGAGCAGTACTTC; cdr3_aa: CASSPSTGSEQYF; j_call: TRBJ2-7; cdr3_length: 13; d_call: -; v_call: TRBV19; clone_size: -
cdr3_nt: TGCAGCGTTGCCCCGGACAGCTCCTACGAGCAGTACTTC; cdr3_aa: CSVAPDSSYEQYF; j_call: TRBJ2-7; cdr3_length: 13; d_call: -; v_call: TRBV29-1; clone_size: -
cdr3_nt: TGTGCCAGCAGCCCCCCGGCAGCGCATTTTCAGTACGAGCAGTACTTC; cdr3_aa: CASSPPAAHFQYEQYF; j_call: TRBJ2-7; cdr3_length: 16; d_call: -; v_call: TRBV7-2; clone_size: -
cdr3_nt: TGCGCCAGCAGTCAACTACCACTAGCTCCCGCCGGGGAGCTGTTTTTT; cdr3_aa: CASSQLPLAPAGELFF; j_call: TRBJ2-2; cdr3_length: 16; d_call: -; v_call: TRBV4-1; clone_size: -
cdr3_nt: TGTGCCAGCAGCACTCATAGCGGGAGAGAGTACGAGCAGTACTTC; cdr3_aa: CASSTHSGREYEQYF; j_call: TRBJ2-7; cdr3_length: 15; d_call: TRBD2; v_call: TRBV9; clone_size: -
cdr3_nt: TGTGCCAGCCAGCGGACGGGGCCCGATCAGCCCCAGCATTTT; cdr3_aa: CASQRTGPDQPQHF; j_call: TRBJ1-5; cdr3_length: 14; d_call: -; v_call: TRBV2; clone_size: -
cdr3_nt: TGTGCCCTGTTGAGTAGCACGTATACGCAGTATTTT; cdr3_aa: CALLSSTYTQYF; j_call: TRBJ2-3; cdr3_length: 12; d_call: -; v_call: TRBV6-1; clone_size: -
cdr3_nt: TGTGCCAGCAGCACCACCCCGGGACTAGCCTCTGAGCAGTTCTTC; cdr3_aa: CASSTTPGLASEQFF; j_call: TRBJ2-1; cdr3_length: 15; d_call: TRBD2; v_call: TRBV7-9; clone_size: -
cdr3_nt: TGTGCCAGCAGTTTCAGACAGGCGAATCTTTACGAGCAGTACTTC; cdr3_aa: CASSFRQANLYEQYF; j_call: TRBJ2-7; cdr3_length: 15; d_call: -; v_call: TRBV27; clone_size: -
cdr3_nt: TGTGCCAGCAGCTCCCTAGGAGGACCGGACTTCTCTGGAAACACCATATATTTT; cdr3_aa: CASSSLGGPDFSGNTIYF; j_call: TRBJ1-3; cdr3_length: 18; d_call: -; v_call: TRBV11-2; clone_size: -
cdr3_nt: TGCAGTGCGCGGACTAGCGGGATGGGCAATGAGCAGTTCTTC; cdr3_aa: CSARTSGMGNEQFF; j_call: TRBJ2-1; cdr3_length: 14; d_call: TRBD2; v_call: TRBV20-1; clone_size: -
cdr3_nt: TGCAGCGTTGAGGGGACTAGCGGGAGTGCTACGAACACCGGGGAGCTGTTTTTT; cdr3_aa: CSVEGTSGSATNTGELFF; j_call: TRBJ2-2; cdr3_length: 18; d_call: TRBD2; v_call: TRBV29-1; clone_size: -
cdr3_nt: TGTGCCAGCAGCTTAGCGATGACTAGCGGGGGGCGGAATGAGCAGTTCTTC; cdr3_aa: CASSLAMTSGGRNEQFF; j_call: TRBJ2-1; cdr3_length: 17; d_call: TRBD2; v_call: TRBV7-6; clone_size: -
cdr3_nt: TGCGCCAGCAGCCAAGATCTGGGAATGGTACCCGGGGAGCTGTTTTTT; cdr3_aa: CASSQDLGMVPGELFF; j_call: TRBJ2-2; cdr3_length: 16; d_call: -; v_call: TRBV4-1; clone_size: -
cdr3_nt: TGTGCCAGCAGTGAGGGCAGGGGGAGAGGACTAGCTTCGCAGTATTTT; cdr3_aa: CASSEGRGRGLASQYF; j_call: TRBJ2-3; cdr3_length: 16; d_call: -; v_call: TRBV2; clone_size: -
cdr3_nt: TGTGCCAGCAGCCCTGGGACAGGGAATCAGCCCCAGCATTTT; cdr3_aa: CASSPGTGNQPQHF; j_call: TRBJ1-5; cdr3_length: 14; d_call: TRBD1; v_call: TRBV11-2; clone_size: few
cdr3_nt: TGTGCCAGCAGCCAAGATGAAGGGGACGGTAGCACTGAAGCTTTCTTT; cdr3_aa: CASSQDEGDGSTEAFF; j_call: TRBJ1-1; cdr3_length: 16; d_call: -; v_call: TRBV4-2; clone_size: few
cdr3_nt: TGTGCCAGCAGCCAAGGTTCCGGGTCTGGGGCCAACGTCCTGACTTTC; cdr3_aa: CASSQGSGSGANVLTF; j_call: TRBJ2-6; cdr3_length: 16; d_call: -; v_call: TRBV3-1; clone_size: -
cdr3_nt: TGTGCCAGTACCCCGGGGGACCTAGGGGGCTACACCTTC; cdr3_aa: CASTPGDLGGYTF; j_call: TRBJ1-2; cdr3_length: 13; d_call: -; v_call: TRBV19; clone_size: -
cdr3_nt: TGTGCCAGGCGGGACACTGAAGCTTTCTTT; cdr3_aa: CARRDTEAFF; j_call: TRBJ1-1; cdr3_length: 10; d_call: -; v_call: TRBV2; clone_size: -
cdr3_nt: TGTGCCAGCAGCCCTTCGAGGCCGAATGAGCAGTACTTC; cdr3_aa: CASSPSRPNEQYF; j_call: TRBJ2-7; cdr3_length: 13; d_call: -; v_call: TRBV6-6; clone_size: -
cdr3_nt: TGCGCCAGCAGCTTCGTCCCAACAGGGCTGGGTTACGAGCAGTACTTC; cdr3_aa: CASSFVPTGLGYEQYF; j_call: TRBJ2-7; cdr3_length: 16; d_call: -; v_call: TRBV5-1; clone_size: -
cdr3_nt: TGTGCCAGCAGTCGAAGACAGGGCGACAATGAGCAGTTCTTC; cdr3_aa: CASSRRQGDNEQFF; j_call: TRBJ2-1; cdr3_length: 14; d_call: TRBD1; v_call: TRBV12-3/TRBV12-4; clone_size: -
cdr3_nt: TGCAGTGCAACACCTTCCCCGGGACTTGAAGCTTTCTTT; cdr3_aa: CSATPSPGLEAFF; j_call: TRBJ1-1; cdr3_length: 13; d_call: -; v_call: TRBV20-1; clone_size: -
cdr3_nt: TGTGCCAGTAGCGCGAGGACAGGGGGCGAGGAAAAACTGTTTTTT; cdr3_aa: CASSARTGGEEKLFF; j_call: TRBJ1-4; cdr3_length: 15; d_call: TRBD1; v_call: TRBV19; clone_size: -
cdr3_nt: TGTGCCAGCAGTCCTCTAGGGAGACCTGAAGCTTTCTTT; cdr3_aa: CASSPLGRPEAFF; j_call: TRBJ1-1; cdr3_length: 13; d_call: -; v_call: TRBV27; clone_size: -
cdr3_nt: TGCAGTGCTAGATGGCGGGGGCTAAGAACAGATACGCAGTATTTT; cdr3_aa: CSARWRGLRTDTQYF; j_call: TRBJ2-3; cdr3_length: 15; d_call: -; v_call: TRBV20-1; clone_size: -
cdr3_nt: TGCGCCAGCAGCTTGGTAGGGGATCCAGAGACCCAGTACTTC; cdr3_aa: CASSLVGDPETQYF; j_call: TRBJ2-5; cdr3_length: 14; d_call: -; v_call: TRBV5-1; clone_size: -
cdr3_nt: TGCAGTGCTAGGAGGTCAGTTGCCTCACGGGCGAACACTGAAGCTTTCTTT; cdr3_aa: CSARRSVASRANTEAFF; j_call: TRBJ1-1; cdr3_length: 17; d_call: -; v_call: TRBV20-1; clone_size: -
cdr3_nt: TGTGCCAGCAGCTTAGAGGCCACTAGCGGTAGGAATGAGCAGTTCTTC; cdr3_aa: CASSLEATSGRNEQFF; j_call: TRBJ2-1; cdr3_length: 16; d_call: TRBD2; v_call: TRBV7-8; clone_size: -
cdr3_nt: TGTGCCAGCAGCGTAGCAGGGGGTGGTCAGCCCCAGCATTTT; cdr3_aa: CASSVAGGGQPQHF; j_call: TRBJ1-5; cdr3_length: 14; d_call: TRBD1; v_call: TRBV9; clone_size: -
cdr3_nt: TGTGCCAGCAGTGACACAGGGAATTCACCCCTCCACTTT; cdr3_aa: CASSDTGNSPLHF; j_call: TRBJ1-6; cdr3_length: 13; d_call: -; v_call: TRBV6-5; clone_size: -
cdr3_nt: TGTGCCAGCAGTTTTGAAGAGAATTCACCCCTCCACTTT; cdr3_aa: CASSFEENSPLHF; j_call: TRBJ1-6; cdr3_length: 13; d_call: -; v_call: TRBV27; clone_size: -
cdr3_nt: TGTGCCAGCTCACCATACAGGAACTACGAGCAGTACTTC; cdr3_aa: CASSPYRNYEQYF; j_call: TRBJ2-7; cdr3_length: 13; d_call: -; v_call: TRBV18; clone_size: -
cdr3_nt: TGTGCCATCAGTGGGGAACCGGGACAGAGGAACACTGAAGCTTTCTTT; cdr3_aa: CAISGEPGQRNTEAFF; j_call: TRBJ1-1; cdr3_length: 16; d_call: TRBD1; v_call: TRBV10-3; clone_size: once
cdr3_nt: TGTGCCAGCAGCTTTTATCAGGGCTACGAGCAGTACTTC; cdr3_aa: CASSFYQGYEQYF; j_call: TRBJ2-7; cdr3_length: 13; d_call: -; v_call: TRBV11-2; clone_size: -
cdr3_nt: TGCGCCAGCAGCGTGGAAGGGCTCGGGTTTGATTCACCCCTCCACTTT; cdr3_aa: CASSVEGLGFDSPLHF; j_call: TRBJ1-6; cdr3_length: 16; d_call: -; v_call: TRBV5-1; clone_size: -
cdr3_nt: TGTGCCAGCAGCGTATCCAATGAGCAGTTCTTC; cdr3_aa: CASSVSNEQFF; j_call: TRBJ2-1; cdr3_length: 11; d_call: -; v_call: TRBV7-9; clone_size: -
cdr3_nt: TGTGCCAGCAGTCAGGGTGGTGGGGCCAACGTCCTGACTTTC; cdr3_aa: CASSQGGGANVLTF; j_call: TRBJ2-6; cdr3_length: 14; d_call: -; v_call: TRBV12-3/TRBV12-4; clone_size: -
cdr3_nt: TGCAGTGCTGTTAATGGGCAGGGAGTTGCAGATACGCAGTATTTT; cdr3_aa: CSAVNGQGVADTQYF; j_call: TRBJ2-3; cdr3_length: 15; d_call: -; v_call: TRBV20-1; clone_size: -
cdr3_nt: TGTGCCACCGGGCTAGCGGGGGACAATGAGCAGTTCTTC; cdr3_aa: CATGLAGDNEQFF; j_call: TRBJ2-1; cdr3_length: 13; d_call: TRBD2; v_call: TRBV6-6; clone_size: -
cdr3_nt: TGCAGCGCCAAGACCCGGGCCCGACAGGGGGCCACTGAAGCTTTCTTT; cdr3_aa: CSAKTRARQGATEAFF; j_call: TRBJ1-1; cdr3_length: 16; d_call: TRBD1; v_call: TRBV29-1; clone_size: once
cdr3_nt: TGTGCCAGCAGCAACCTAGCGGGCCCCTCTAAGGATGAGCAGTTCTTC; cdr3_aa: CASSNLAGPSKDEQFF; j_call: TRBJ2-1; cdr3_length: 16; d_call: -; v_call: TRBV21-1; clone_size: -
cdr3_nt: TGTGCCAGCAGTCCCGCGGGCAGGGGTGGCGAGCAGTACTTC; cdr3_aa: CASSPAGRGGEQYF; j_call: TRBJ2-7; cdr3_length: 14; d_call: -; v_call: TRBV6-2/TRBV6-3; clone_size: once
cdr3_nt: TGTGCCAGCAGCTTCCAACCCCATCAGCCCCAGCATTTT; cdr3_aa: CASSFQPHQPQHF; j_call: TRBJ1-5; cdr3_length: 13; d_call: -; v_call: TRBV7-6; clone_size: -
cdr3_nt: TGTGCCAGCAGCTTTCAGTTAGCGGGGGGCGAGACCCAGTACTTC; cdr3_aa: CASSFQLAGGETQYF; j_call: TRBJ2-5; cdr3_length: 15; d_call: TRBD2; v_call: TRBV7-9; clone_size: once
cdr3_nt: TGCAGTGCTAGAGAGGTGGCGGGAGAAGGCACCGGGGAGCTGTTTTTT; cdr3_aa: CSAREVAGEGTGELFF; j_call: TRBJ2-2; cdr3_length: 16; d_call: TRBD2; v_call: TRBV20-1; clone_size: -
cdr3_nt: TGTGCCATTCCGACCGTTAATGAGCAGTTCTTC; cdr3_aa: CAIPTVNEQFF; j_call: TRBJ2-1; cdr3_length: 11; d_call: -; v_call: TRBV5-8; clone_size: -
cdr3_nt: TGTGCCAGCAGCTTAGTAAGCTCCTACAATGAGCAGTTCTTC; cdr3_aa: CASSLVSSYNEQFF; j_call: TRBJ2-1; cdr3_length: 14; d_call: -; v_call: TRBV7-6; clone_size: -
cdr3_nt: TGTGCCAGCAGCTTAGTTGATAAGGATGGCTACACCTTC; cdr3_aa: CASSLVDKDGYTF; j_call: TRBJ1-2; cdr3_length: 13; d_call: -; v_call: TRBV7-9; clone_size: -